Each of the 14 T cell receptor beta chains below was sequenced from the same sample in a study of T-cell reconstitution after alpha-beta-depleted transplantation in children. Unique molecular identifiers were incorporated into the prepared TCRbeta library. TCRdb independently ran MiXCR on the PCR reads; one entry per CDR3 protein. The sample shows under 450,000 distinct CDR3 sequences, around 15% of them seen only once. The input for sequencing was PBMCs, mostly from graft donor cells, taken 360 days after TCRalphabeta/CD19-depleted stem cell transplant. Source of these receptors: a boy in the first two years of life who had a stem cell transplant for Wiskott-Aldrich syndrome, so the T cells may come from the graft donor.

The chain links TRBV7-8 to TRBJ2-7, with 8 bases that match TRBD1. Germline CDR1 SGHVS, CDR2 FQNEAQ. The V and J ends lost 6 bases and 6 bases, in that order; junction bases with no gene match: 19. This CDR3 has 17 residues. DNA for the CDR3: TGTGCCAGCAGTTCTCCCCGGACAGGGAGGAACCCCCGCGAGCAGTACTTC. Amino acid sequence: CASSSPRTGRNPREQYF.

This clonotype was detected a few times. The V call is TRBV7-8, the J call TRBJ1-1; no clear D. CDR3 size: 15 residues. The V and J ends lost 1 base and 1 base respectively, with 10 bases between them. The germline V gene has CDR1 SGHVS and CDR2 FQNEAQ. The DNA for the CDR3 is TGTGCCAGCAGCTTAGTATCTAAGCCGAACACTGAAGCTTTCTTT. Translation gives CASSLVSKPNTEAFF.

CDR3 in DNA: TGTGCCAGCAGCTCCAAGGGACTAGCGGGAGCGGGCGAGCAGTACTTC. Its translation is CASSSKGLAGAGEQYF. The chain uses TRBV9 and TRBJ2-7; 14 positions agree with TRBD2. The germline V gene has CDR1 SGDLS and CDR2 YYNGEE. The CDR3 is 16 amino acids. V lost 4 bases and J lost 6; bases outside the gene matches: 9. Full variable domain (outside the CDR3, taken from reference TRBV9 and TRBJ2-7): DSGVTQTPKHLITATGQRVTLRCSPRSGDLSVYWYQQSLDQGLQFLIQYYNGEERAKGNILERFSAQQFPDLHSELNLSSLELGDSALYFCASSSKGLAGAGEQYFGPGTRLTVT.

There are many counts of this clonotype. Relative to the germline gene, one junction end is altered; a read error may explain this. The chain links TRBV2 to TRBJ1-1; D is unresolved. Germline V gene sequence: CDR1 SNHLY, CDR2 FYNNEI. CDR3 length: 11 amino acids. The CDR3 loop reads CASSENTEAFF. The DNA for the CDR3 is TGCGCCAGCAGCGAGAACACTGAAGCTTTCTTT.

This clonotype occurred a few times. This chain joins TRBV4-1 and TRBJ2-3, with a tentative D call TRBD2 (5 bases). The CDR3 runs 14 residues. Trimming cost V 3 bases and J 11 bases, with 18 bases left between them. The germline gives CDR1 MGHRA, CDR2 YSYEKL. CDR3 DNA: TGCGCCAGCAGCCACGAGGGCACCACAGCTCGGCAGTATTTT. Translation: CASSHEGTTARQYF.

This clonotype has only a few counts. J is TRBJ2-1 and V is TRBV7-9; D tentatively reads TRBD1 or TRBD2 (5 bases each). This CDR3 is built from 12 residues. Germline V gene data show CDR1 as SEHNR and CDR2 as FQNEAQ (reference sequence). With 11 bases removed from V and 9 bases from J, the gap between germline ends came to 17 bases. CDR3 sequence: CAGGNGAIEQFF. In nucleotides, the CDR3 is TGTGCCGGTGGAAACGGGGCCATTGAGCAGTTCTTC.

This clonotype was recorded a few times. The chain recombines TRBV5-1 with TRBJ1-1, with D unresolved. Germline CDR1 reads SGHRS; CDR2 reads YFSETQ. The CDR3 loop spans 14 amino acids. Trimming pared 0 bases from V and 5 bases from J, leaving 11 bases between. CDR3 sequence: CASSLANLETEAFF. The DNA for the CDR3 is TGCGCCAGCAGCTTGGCGAACCTCGAGACTGAAGCTTTCTTT.

This clonotype turned up a few times. The rearrangement uses TRBV29-1 and TRBJ1-2, with a tentative D call TRBD1 (5 bases). V shed 0 bases and J shed 2 bases, with 10 bases lying between them. This CDR3 region has 14 residues. Germline CDR1 reads SQVTM; CDR2 reads ANQGSEA. CDR3 loop: CSVEDWRGNYGYTF. The CDR3 region has the DNA TGCAGCGTTGAAGATTGGAGGGGAAACTATGGCTACACCTTC.

The chain employs TRBV10-3 and TRBJ2-7; D might be TRBD2 (5 bases). The CDR3 totals 14 residues. Trimming shortened V by 3 bases and J by 0 bases, and 9 bases separated the two germline ends. Looked up from germline, CDR1 is ENHRY and CDR2 is SYGVKD. The CDR3 is CAISERTGSYEQYF. The CDR3 coding sequence is TGTGCCATCAGTGAACGGACTGGCTCCTACGAGCAGTACTTC.

The CDR3 region is CAISESPVGVQYEQYF. The CDR3 nucleotides read TGTGCCATCAGTGAGTCGCCGGTTGGGGTTCAATACGAGCAGTACTTC. This chain links TRBV10-3 with TRBJ2-7; D not resolved. CDR1 and CDR2 from the germline V gene are ENHRY and SYGVKD. The V gene lost 0 bases and the J gene lost 4 bases, with 16 bases spanning the gap. CDR3 length: 16 amino acids.

V is TRBV28 and J is TRBJ2-5; weak D call: TRBD1 (6 bases). The V gene lost 0 bases and the J gene lost 5 bases, with 13 bases spanning the gap. This CDR3 region has 15 residues. Germline V gene lookup returns CDR1 MDHEN and CDR2 SYDVKM. The CDR3 coding sequence is TGTGCCAGCAGTTTATGGTCAGGGGATAGGGAGACCCAGTACTTC. Translated: CASSLWSGDRETQYF.

This clonotype has only a few counts. The CDR3 reads CASSLLAGGSDTQYF. The CDR3 DNA sequence: TGTGCCAGCAGTTTGCTAGCGGGAGGGTCGGATACGCAGTATTTT. The chain links TRBV6-5 to TRBJ2-3, with TRBD2 identical over 12 bases. The J segment lost 6 bases and the V segment lost 4 bases, leaving 5 bases of the junction unmatched. CDR1 and CDR2 (germline): MNHEY, SVGAGI. The CDR3 extends over 15 amino acids.

In this sample, this clonotype turned up many times. The chain employs TRBV7-6 and TRBJ2-1; 12 bases agree with TRBD2. This CDR3 contains 15 residues. The V gene's germline CDR1 is SGHVS and CDR2 FNYEAQ. Trimming at V came to 3 bases and at J to 9 bases, leaving 6 bases not matched to a gene. CDR3 region: CASSFLAGGPGEQFF. As DNA, the CDR3 is TGTGCCAGCAGCTTCCTAGCGGGAGGGCCCGGTGAGCAGTTCTTC. Full variable domain (missing parts from reference TRBV7-6 and TRBJ2-1): GAGVSQSPRYKVTKRGQDVALRCDPISGHVSLYWYRQALGQGPEFLTYFNYEAQQDKSGLPNDRFSAERPEGSISTLTIQRTEQRDSAMYRCASSFLAGGPGEQFFGPGTRLTVL.

This clonotype was observed a handful of times. The V gene is TRBV10-3, the J gene TRBJ2-7; D remains ambiguous. Trimming cost V 10 bases and J 3 bases, with 10 bases left between them. This CDR3 has 11 amino acids. Germline CDR1 and CDR2: ENHRY and SYGVKD. CDR3 sequence: CATRGSYEQYF. CDR3 nucleotide sequence: TGTGCCACCAGAGGCAGCTACGAGCAGTACTTC.